Following are 27 T cell receptor beta chains from one sample sequenced in a study of T cell repertoires in cytomegalovirus infection. TCRdb re-analysed the reads in MiXCR, keeping a single row per CDR3 protein. Found here are about 920,000 distinct CDR3 sequences, 25% to 40% of them singletons; the top ten hold around an eighth. Antigens for these TCRs are unknown. Sequencing used cultured CD8+ T cells from PBMCs, obtained from culture after CMV antigen stimulation. These receptors were obtained from a human donor in good health (CMV status not recorded). Some clones in this sample may be carry-over from other donors' samples.

In its sample, this clonotype was seen a few times. The J gene is TRBJ2-3, the V gene TRBV28, with 9 nucleotides matching TRBD2. Germline CDR1 reads MDHEN; CDR2 reads SYDVKM. V trimming: 2 bases; J trimming: 3 bases; junction bases outside the gene matches: 6. The CDR3 has 16 amino acids. CDR3 nucleotide sequence: TGTGCCAGCAGTTTAAGTCCCAGCGGGGGGACAGATACGCAGTATTTT. Its protein product is CASSLSPSGGTDTQYF.

The rearrangement joins TRBV4-1 to TRBJ2-1, with D perhaps matching TRBD2 (6 bases). The ends were cut back, 10 bases at V and 6 bases at J, with 10 bases in the middle. This CDR3 spans 11 amino acids. Germline values: CDR1 MGHRA, CDR2 YSYEKL. The CDR3 DNA sequence: TGCGCCACCGGGACTTTCAATGAGCAGTTCTTC. This encodes CATGTFNEQFF.

Comments on this clonotype: A single base separates this from a much larger clone, so it may be a read error. The chain carries TRBV9 and TRBJ2-1; 11 nucleotides line up with TRBD2. The CDR3 is 15 amino acids. Germline V CDR1 and CDR2: SGDLS, YYNGEE. Trimming at V came to 3 bases and at J to 3 bases, leaving 2 bases not matched to a gene. The CDR3 protein is CASSASGGLYNEQFF. CDR3 bases: TGTGCCAGCAGCGCTAGCGGGGGGCTCTACAATGAGCAGTTCTTC.

This clonotype has ten or more counts. CDR3 DNA: TGTGCCAGCAGCTTTGGGCCGGGGTTGGAGACCCAGTACTTC. The encoded protein is CASSFGPGLETQYF. The chain uses TRBV5-4 and TRBJ2-5, with TRBD2 as a possible D gene (5 bases). The CDR3 consists of 14 residues. Germline V gives CDR1 SGHNT, CDR2 YYREEE (reference sequence). V lost 2 bases and J lost 5, with 13 bases in between.

The gene calls are TRBV9 and TRBJ1-1, with D tentatively TRBD1 (6 bases). The V and J ends lost 1 base and 0 bases respectively, with 13 bases between them. This CDR3 has 16 residues. Germline CDR1 is SGDLS and CDR2 is YYNGEE. In nucleotides, the CDR3 is TGTGCCAGCAGCGTATTATTCGGGACACTGAACACTGAAGCTTTCTTT. As protein: CASSVLFGTLNTEAFF. Complete variable domain (other parts from reference TRBV9 and TRBJ1-1): DSGVTQTPKHLITATGQRVTLRCSPRSGDLSVYWYQQSLDQGLQFLIQYYNGEERAKGNILERFSAQQFPDLHSELNLSSLELGDSALYFCASSVLFGTLNTEAFFGQGTRLTVV.

This clonotype has a handful of counts. V is TRBV20-1 and J is TRBJ2-7; TRBD1 agrees at 9 bases. This CDR3 is 16 amino acids long. V lost 0 bases to trimming and J lost 2 bases; unmatched junction nucleotides: 8. CDR1 is DFQATT, CDR2 SNEGSKA, per germline (reference sequence). The CDR3: CSARDSGTGFPYEQYF. In nucleotides, the CDR3 is TGCAGTGCTAGAGACTCCGGGACAGGGTTCCCCTACGAGCAGTACTTC.

In this sample, this clonotype turned up a few times. This chain uses TRBV27 with TRBJ2-1, with 9 bases fitting TRBD2. V shed 5 bases, J shed 4 bases, and the junction held 6 bases outside the gene matches. Germline CDR1 reads MNHEY; CDR2 reads SMNVEV (reference sequence). The CDR3 runs 15 residues. This chain's CDR3 is CASSERGDLYNEQFF. The CDR3, as DNA: TGTGCCAGCAGTGAGCGGGGGGACCTATACAATGAGCAGTTCTTC.

There are a few counts of this clonotype. The rearrangement uses TRBV12-3 or TRBV12-4 and TRBJ2-3, with D possibly TRBD2 on 5 matching bases. Trimming cost V 0 bases and J 6 bases, with 10 bases left between them. The CDR3 length is 14 residues. The CDR3 here is CASSLAEEADTQYF. The CDR3 DNA sequence: TGTGCCAGCAGTTTAGCGGAGGAGGCGGATACGCAGTATTTT.

The chain couples TRBV27 to TRBJ2-5; 7 bases match TRBD2. Germline assignment: CDR1 MNHEY and CDR2 SMNVEV (reference sequence). Losses at the gene ends were 6 bases for V and 4 bases for J; bases not matched to a gene: 8. The CDR3 is 14 amino acids. Here the CDR3 DNA reads TGTGCCAGCAGAAGCGGGATATTGGGAGAGACCCAGTACTTC. Translation gives CASRSGILGETQYF.

This clonotype was observed a handful of times. The chain recombines TRBV7-6 with TRBJ1-6; D might be TRBD1 (5 bases). The ends were cut back, 4 bases at V and 7 bases at J, with 14 bases in the middle. Per germline, CDR1 SGHVS and CDR2 FNYEAQ. The CDR3 contains 15 residues. CDR3 bases: TGTGCCAGCAGCTCGGAGGGACGGACAAATTCACCCCTCCACTTT. Its translation is CASSSEGRTNSPLHF.

On this clonotype itself: Since a much larger clone is just one base distant, this may be a read error. The chain couples TRBV7-6 to TRBJ2-1; either TRBD1 or TRBD2 may fit D (5 bases each). The CDR3 has 15 amino acids. Germline CDR1 reads SGHVS; CDR2 reads FNYEAQ. CDR3 nucleotide sequence: TGTGTCAGCAGCAACTGGGGGTCAGGTTACAATGAGCAGTTCTTC. Protein: CVSSNWGSGYNEQFF.

The rearrangement links TRBV10-2 to TRBJ1-5; a weak D match, TRBD1 (5 bases). Germline lookup yields CDR1 WSHSY and CDR2 SAAADI. V was clipped by 6 bases and J by 9 bases, with 12 bases between them. The CDR3 spans 12 residues. CDR3 nucleotide sequence: TGCGCCAGCAGCAGGGACTTATGGCCCCAGCATTTT. Translation gives CASSRDLWPQHF.

On this clonotype: A clone one base away is much larger, so this may be a read error. This chain joins TRBV7-2 and TRBJ2-7; TRBD2 might be the D (5 bases). The CDR3 runs to 13 residues. CDR1 and CDR2 (germline): SGHTA, FQGNSA. This CDR3 is CASCLTPSGEQYV. The CDR3 bases are TGTGCCAGCTGCTTAACCCCGTCGGGGGAGCAGTACGTC.

The chain couples TRBV9 to TRBJ1-2; unclear D gene. The CDR3 spans 12 residues. Germline CDR1 SGDLS, CDR2 YYNGEE. Trimming stripped 6 bases from V and 5 bases from J, with 11 bases between. CDR3: CASMQPKYGYTF. DNA of the CDR3: TGTGCCAGCATGCAGCCAAAATATGGCTACACCTTC.

This chain connects TRBV7-6 to TRBJ2-2; D is ambiguous. V lost 1 base and J 4 bases, leaving 7 bases between the germline ends. This CDR3 region has 14 residues. Germline CDR1 SGHVS, CDR2 FNYEAQ. The CDR3 nucleotides are TGTGCCAGCAGCTTAGTGGTTAGCACCGGGGAGCTGTTTTTT. Its translation is CASSLVVSTGELFF.

This clonotype has a count of ten or more. This chain connects TRBV13 to TRBJ2-3; possibly TRBD1 for D (6 bases). The V gene lost 5 bases and the J gene lost 6 bases, with 9 bases spanning the gap. This CDR3 has 12 residues. Germline CDR1 is PRHDT and CDR2 is FYEKMQ (reference sequence). The CDR3 DNA is TGTGCCAGCAGCCAGCAGGGGGATACGCAGTATTTT. Encoded protein: CASSQQGDTQYF.

The chain carries TRBV6-2 or TRBV6-3 and TRBJ2-1; D might be TRBD1 or TRBD2, each matching 5 bases. CDR1 and CDR2 (germline): MNHEY, SVGEGT. The CDR3 is made up of 12 amino acids. Trimming left V 7 bases short and J 6 bases short, with 10 bases between. In nucleotides, the CDR3 is TGTGCCAGCACGGGGACCCTCAATGAGCAGTTCTTC. It encodes CASTGTLNEQFF.

This clonotype was seen at least ten times. V is TRBV7-2 and J is TRBJ2-5; D is possibly TRBD2 (5 bases). The V gene lost 1 base and the J gene lost 3 bases, with 9 bases spanning the gap. The CDR3 runs 14 residues. CDR1 and CDR2 (germline): SGHTA, FQGNSA. CDR3 amino acids: CASSLEEGEETQYF. The DNA for the CDR3 is TGTGCCAGCAGCTTAGAAGAGGGAGAAGAGACCCAGTACTTC. The whole variable domain, remainder taken from reference TRBV7-2 and TRBJ2-5, is GAGVSQSPSNKVTEKGKDVELRCDPISGHTALYWYRQSLGQGLEFLIYFQGNSAPDKSGLPSDRFSAERTGGSVSTLTIQRTQQEDSAVYLCASSLEEGEETQYFGPGTRLLVL.

V gene TRBV27 combines with J gene TRBJ2-7; possible D gene TRBD1, 6 bases. With 4 bases removed from V and 7 bases from J, the gap between germline ends came to 29 bases. CDR3 size: 18 residues. Germline V gene lookup returns CDR1 MNHEY and CDR2 SMNVEV (reference sequence). CDR3 loop: CASSSQIRTAGMMGEQYF. CDR3 DNA: TGTGCCAGCAGTTCACAAATACGGACAGCTGGCATGATGGGAGAGCAGTACTTC.

V gene TRBV12-3 or TRBV12-4 combines with J gene TRBJ2-7; D is uncertain. This CDR3 has 11 amino acids. V lost 1 base and J lost 6, with 4 bases in between. CDR3 nucleotide sequence: TGTGCCAGCAGTTTAGTCAGCGAGCAGTACTTC. The encoded protein is CASSLVSEQYF.

This clonotype occurred a few times. This rearrangement joins TRBV7-6 to TRBJ2-7; 8 bases agree with TRBD1. Per germline, CDR1 SGHVS and CDR2 FNYEAQ. This CDR3 comprises 14 residues. The trim removed 3 bases at V and 7 bases at J, leaving 8 bases unmatched. The CDR3 nucleotides are TGTGCCAGCAGCTTCTGGACAGGGAGTGGGGAGCAGTACTTC. It codes for CASSFWTGSGEQYF.

In this sample, this clonotype turned up a few times. The V call is TRBV7-6, the J call TRBJ2-7, with TRBD2 matching 7 bases. Germline values: CDR1 SGHVS, CDR2 FNYEAQ. This CDR3 spans 15 amino acids. The trim removed 4 bases at V and 2 bases at J, leaving 8 bases unmatched. The CDR3 spells CASSWGDRGAYEQYF. The CDR3 nucleotides are TGTGCCAGCAGCTGGGGGGACCGGGGGGCCTACGAGCAGTACTTC.

The V call is TRBV28, the J call TRBJ2-2, with D possibly TRBD2 on 6 matching bases. Germline lookup yields CDR1 MDHEN and CDR2 SYDVKM. The CDR3 is 15 amino acids. Trimming removed 2 bases at V and 5 bases at J, with 12 bases between. The CDR3 protein is CASSLAKGGTGELFF. As DNA, the CDR3 is TGTGCCAGCAGTTTAGCCAAGGGAGGAACCGGGGAGCTGTTTTTT.

This clonotype appeared a few times. The chain joins TRBV28 to TRBJ2-5, with D possibly matching TRBD2 (6 bases). Germline V gene data show CDR1 as MDHEN and CDR2 as SYDVKM. This CDR3 spans 15 amino acids. V lost 4 bases and J lost 4, with 16 bases in between. The CDR3 DNA reads TGTGCCAGCAGTTCCCTGAACGGGGGAGCAGAGACCCAGTACTTC. Its translation is CASSSLNGGAETQYF.

The chain couples TRBV6-1 to TRBJ2-7; 8 bases align to TRBD1. Germline V CDR1 and CDR2: MNHNS, SASEGT. The CDR3 extends over 20 amino acids. With 0 bases clipped from V and 4 bases from J, the junction kept 20 bases outside the gene matches. The CDR3 DNA reads as TGTGCCAGCAGTGAAGCCCGGGGAACGACACAGGGGGTATCGAGGTACGAGCAGTACTTC. Translation gives CASSEARGTTQGVSRYEQYF.

The chain is built from TRBV15 and TRBJ2-1; perhaps TRBD2 as D (6 bases). This CDR3 is 14 amino acids long. CDR1 and CDR2 from the germline V gene are LNHNV and YYDKDF (reference sequence). V shed 5 bases and J shed 8 bases, with 16 bases lying between them. The CDR3: CATSRGGGTDEQFF. CDR3 nucleotide sequence: TGTGCCACCAGCCGGGGTGGGGGGACCGATGAGCAGTTCTTC. The variable domain in full, with the rest retrieved from reference TRBV15 and TRBJ2-1, is DAMVIQNPRYQVTQFGKPVTLSCSQTLNHNVMYWYQQKSSQAPKLLFHYYDKDFNNEADTPDNFQSRRPNTSFCFLDIRSPGLGDTAMYLCATSRGGGTDEQFFGPGTRLTVL.

This chain uses TRBV24-1 with TRBJ2-2; the D gene is possibly TRBD1 (6 bases). In germline, CDR1 is KGHDR, CDR2 SFDVKD. CDR3 size: 14 residues. Trimming shortened V by 4 bases and J by 5 bases, and 10 bases separated the two germline ends. Here the CDR3 reads CATSDLRGTGELFF. The CDR3 DNA reads TGTGCCACCAGTGACCTAAGGGGGACCGGGGAGCTGTTTTTT.